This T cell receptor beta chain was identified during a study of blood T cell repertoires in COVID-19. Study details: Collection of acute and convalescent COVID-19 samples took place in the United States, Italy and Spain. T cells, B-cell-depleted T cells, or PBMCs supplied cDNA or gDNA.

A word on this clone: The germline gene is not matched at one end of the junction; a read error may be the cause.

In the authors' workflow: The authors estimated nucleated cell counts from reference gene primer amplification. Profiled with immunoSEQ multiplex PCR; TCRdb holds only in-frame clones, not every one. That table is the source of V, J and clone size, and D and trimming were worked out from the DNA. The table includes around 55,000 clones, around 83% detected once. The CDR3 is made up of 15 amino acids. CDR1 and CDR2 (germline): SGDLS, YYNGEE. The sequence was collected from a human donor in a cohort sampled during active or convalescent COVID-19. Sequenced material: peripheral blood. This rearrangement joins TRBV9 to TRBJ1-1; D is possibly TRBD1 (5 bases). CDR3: CASRVGAQGNTEAFF. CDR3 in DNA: TGTGCCAGCAGGGTAGGGGCTCAAGGTAACACTGAAGCTTTCTTT.